The sequence of this T cell receptor (beta chain) was determined in a study of blood T cell repertoires in COVID-19. Those enrolled, adults aged roughly 18 to 100 years, came from 25 or so US areas. Cohort placement rested on clinical history that participants reported themselves. This clone came up once. Sequencing used immunoSEQ multiplex PCR; TCRdb keeps in-frame clones, though not all of them. The data show 350,000 to 400,000 clones, with 88% seen just once and approximately 0.96% held by the top ten. CDR3 length equals 17 residues. J lost 5 bases, V lost 3 bases, and 9 bases had no gene match. Germline V gene data show CDR1 as SNHLY and CDR2 as FYNNEI.

The chain has TRBV2 and TRBJ2-2; TRBD2 aligns across 10 bases. Sequenced input: PBMCs or T cells enriched from blood (not recorded which). The receptor was isolated from a woman between 25 and 40 years old with acute COVID-19. CDR3 in DNA: TGTGCCAGCAGTGATCCCTTAGCGGGGGGCCGTACCGGGGAGCTGTTTTTT. It translates to CASSDPLAGGRTGELFF.